Presented here are 10 T cell receptor beta chains from one specimen sequenced in a study of T cells after yellow fever vaccination. TCRdb reanalysed the 5' RACE reads using MiXCR and keeps one entry per CDR3 protein. This sample has 300,000 to 450,000 distinct CDR3 sequences, with less than 9.5% found just once. Sequencing was performed on PBMCs, taken approximately 40 days after the first yellow fever vaccination. The source is a young man who received the YFV17D yellow fever vaccine.

The V and J genes are TRBV27 and TRBJ2-7; possibly TRBD2 for D (6 bases). Trimming cost V 6 bases and J 0 bases, with 12 bases left between them. Germline V gene sequence: CDR1 MNHEY, CDR2 SMNVEV (reference sequence). This CDR3 region has 14 residues. CDR3 in amino acids: CASRRDGSSYEQYV. Here the CDR3 DNA reads TGTGCCAGCAGGAGGGACGGGAGCTCCTACGAGCAGTACGTC.

The rearrangement links TRBV5-1 to TRBJ2-1; weak D call: TRBD1 (6 bases). V lost 5 bases and J lost 7, with 22 bases in between. The CDR3 sequence is 16 residues long. Germline V gives CDR1 SGHRS, CDR2 YFSETQ. CDR3 DNA sequence: TGCGCCAGCAGGACTATGTTGGGGGCGCTGGGTAATGAGCAGTTCTTC. This translates into CASRTMLGALGNEQFF.

This rearrangement joins TRBV20-1 to TRBJ2-1, with 9 positions matching TRBD2. The CDR3 totals 19 residues. V trimming: 0 bases; J trimming: 0 bases; junction bases outside the gene matches: 12. From germline, CDR1 is DFQATT and CDR2 SNEGSKA (reference sequence). CDR3 amino acids: CSARDVRLADKSSYNEQFF. The CDR3 DNA sequence: TGCAGTGCTAGAGATGTGAGACTAGCGGACAAGAGCTCCTACAATGAGCAGTTCTTC.

This clonotype was observed a few times. This CDR3 is CASSFTEYGELFF. CDR3 DNA sequence: TGTGCCAGCAGCTTTACCGAGTACGGGGAGCTGTTTTTT. The chain recombines TRBV7-3 with TRBJ2-2; D not certain. The V end lost 3 bases, the J end lost 7 bases, and 9 bases lay between the germline ends. The CDR3 extends over 13 amino acids. Germline assignment: CDR1 SGHTA and CDR2 FQGTGA.

This clonotype showed up many times. V gene TRBV7-9 combines with J gene TRBJ1-1; a possible D gene is TRBD1 (6 bases). V was cut by 5 bases and J by 2 bases, with 12 bases left in between. This CDR3 has 14 residues. Germline CDR1 SEHNR, CDR2 FQNEAQ (reference sequence). CDR3 sequence reads: CASSQRTANTEAFF. CDR3 sequence (DNA): TGTGCCAGCAGCCAGAGGACAGCTAACACTGAAGCTTTCTTT.

The chain has TRBV7-2 and TRBJ1-6, with a possible D match to TRBD1 (6 bases). Trimming pared 5 bases from V and 9 bases from J, leaving 17 bases between. This CDR3 contains 15 residues. Germline V gene sequence: CDR1 SGHTA, CDR2 FQGNSA. The CDR3 sequence: CASSDAGTLGSPLHF. In nucleotides, the CDR3 is TGTGCCAGCAGCGACGCGGGGACACTTGGTTCACCCCTCCACTTT. The variable domain in full, completed from reference TRBV7-2 and TRBJ1-6, reads GAGVSQSPSNKVTEKGKDVELRCDPISGHTALYWYRQSLGQGLEFLIYFQGNSAPDKSGLPSDRFSAERTGGSVSTLTIQRTQQEDSAVYLCASSDAGTLGSPLHFGNGTRLTVT.

Only a few counts were recorded for this clonotype. This chain links TRBV6-2 or TRBV6-3 with TRBJ2-7; D gene ambiguous. With 8 bases removed from V and 0 bases from J, the gap between germline ends came to 11 bases. CDR3 length equals 13 residues. The germline V gene has CDR1 MNHEY and CDR2 SVGEGT. In DNA, the CDR3 is TGTGCCAGCGGCTTTCGGTCCTCCTACGAGCAGTACTTC. This gives the protein CASGFRSSYEQYF.

This clonotype has more than one count but fewer than ten. The chain recombines TRBV28 with TRBJ1-2, with TRBD1 as a possible D gene (6 bases). Germline V CDR1 and CDR2: MDHEN, SYDVKM. This CDR3 region has 15 residues. Trimming shortened V by 6 bases and J by 7 bases, and 21 bases separated the two germline ends. The CDR3 region is CASRLKGQGLFGYTF. Here the CDR3 DNA reads TGTGCCAGCAGACTAAAGGGTCAGGGGCTATTTGGCTACACCTTC.

This clonotype has at least ten counts. This chain connects TRBV12-3 or TRBV12-4 to TRBJ1-2, with a possible D match to TRBD1 (5 bases). CDR3 length: 13 amino acids. V lost 3 bases and J 3 bases, leaving 8 bases between the germline ends. In nucleotides, the CDR3 is TGTGCCAGCAGTTTCCAGGGTTACTATGGCTACACCTTC. It encodes CASSFQGYYGYTF.

The chain combines TRBV28 with TRBJ2-1, with unresolved D. V was trimmed by 7 bases and J by 0 bases, leaving 13 bases between them. Germline CDR1 and CDR2: MDHEN and SYDVKM. The CDR3 totals 15 residues. The CDR3 bases are TGTGCCAGCACTTCGTTTTTACCCTCCTACAATGAGCAGTTCTTC. Its translation: CASTSFLPSYNEQFF.